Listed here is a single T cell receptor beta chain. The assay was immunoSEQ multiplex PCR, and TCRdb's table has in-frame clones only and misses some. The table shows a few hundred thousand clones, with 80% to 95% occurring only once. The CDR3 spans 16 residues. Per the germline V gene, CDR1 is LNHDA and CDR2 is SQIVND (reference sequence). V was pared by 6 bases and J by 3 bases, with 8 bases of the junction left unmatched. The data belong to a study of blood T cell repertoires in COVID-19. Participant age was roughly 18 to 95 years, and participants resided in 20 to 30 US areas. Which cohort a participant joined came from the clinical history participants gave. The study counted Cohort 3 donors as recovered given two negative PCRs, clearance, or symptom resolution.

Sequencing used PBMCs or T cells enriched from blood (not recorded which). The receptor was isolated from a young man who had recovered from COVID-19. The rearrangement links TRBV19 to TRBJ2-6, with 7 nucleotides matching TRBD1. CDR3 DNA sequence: TGTGCCAGTAGGGCGACAGGGTCGAGTGGGGCCAACGTCCTGACTTTC. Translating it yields CASRATGSSGANVLTF. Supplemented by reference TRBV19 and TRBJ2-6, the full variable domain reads DGGITQSPKYLFRKEGQNVTLSCEQNLNHDAMYWYRQDPGQGLRLIYYSQIVNDFQKGDIAEGYSVSREKKESFPLTVTSAQKNPTAFYLCASRATGSSGANVLTFGAGSRLTVL.